Below are 13 T cell receptor beta chains sequenced from a single sample in a study of T cells in Graves' hyperthyroidism and ophthalmopathy. Amplification targeted TCR beta CDR3 regions from RNA transcripts. HTBI primers were employed in a first-round RT-PCR of the TCR CDR3. TCRdb independently ran MiXCR on the multiplex PCR reads; one entry per CDR3 protein. This sample has some 600,000 distinct CDR3 sequences, with more than 11% found just once. The sequenced material came from blood. These receptors all stem from a woman aged 30 to 39 with Graves' hyperthyroidism that later progressed to Graves' ophthalmopathy.

The rearrangement uses TRBV7-2 and TRBJ2-1, with 9 nucleotides matching TRBD1. The V and J ends lost 5 bases and 7 bases, in that order; junction bases with no gene match: 18. CDR3 length: 18 residues. The germline V gene has CDR1 SGHTA and CDR2 FQGNSA. The CDR3 spells CASSGSGTGFRTTNEQFF. CDR3 nucleotide sequence: TGTGCCAGCAGCGGTTCCGGGACAGGGTTTCGAACTACGAATGAGCAGTTCTTC.

This clonotype has more than one count but fewer than ten. The J gene is TRBJ2-7, the V gene TRBV18, with a possible D match to TRBD1 (5 bases). V was trimmed by 3 bases and J by 0 bases, leaving 12 bases between them. This CDR3 contains 15 residues. CDR1 and CDR2 (germline): KGHSH, LQKENI. Here the CDR3 DNA reads TGTGCCAGCTCACCGGACACCACCCTCTCCTACGAGCAGTACTTC. It specifies CASSPDTTLSYEQYF.

This clonotype was seen ten or more times. This chain joins TRBV2 and TRBJ2-1; D possibly corresponds to TRBD2 (6 bases). This CDR3 is built from 15 residues. Germline V gene sequence: CDR1 SNHLY, CDR2 FYNNEI. Trimming left V 9 bases short and J 7 bases short, with 22 bases between. CDR3 nucleotides: TGTGCCAGTCTAGGGAACGACCGGAGGGGAAATGAGCAGTTCTTC. Translated: CASLGNDRRGNEQFF.

Worth noting for this clonotype: A much larger clone is a single base away; this may be a read error. This chain joins TRBV11-2 and TRBJ2-5, with D possibly being TRBD1 (7 bases). Germline values: CDR1 SGHAT, CDR2 FQNNGV. This CDR3 contains 15 residues. The CDR3 DNA follows: TGTGCCGGCAGCTTAGATATACAGGGGAGGAAGACCCAGTACTTC. Protein product: CAGSLDIQGRKTQYF.

In this sample, this clonotype turned up a few times. The V and J genes are TRBV20-1 and TRBJ2-1, with no clear D. Germline-derived CDR1 and CDR2 are DFQATT and SNEGSKA (reference sequence). Trimming removed 3 bases at V and 8 bases at J, with 5 bases between. The CDR3 covers 10 residues. The CDR3 region has the DNA TGCAGTGCTAGGGGCTATGAGCAGTTCTTC. Translation: CSARGYEQFF.

This clonotype was recorded at least ten times. The chain employs TRBV13 and TRBJ2-5; D not resolved. V was trimmed by 5 bases and J by 2 bases, leaving 18 bases between them. The CDR3 runs 16 residues. CDR1 is PRHDT and CDR2 is FYEKMQ in the germline V gene (reference sequence). The CDR3 reads CASSPLTGPQQETQYF. In DNA form, the CDR3 reads TGTGCCAGCAGCCCCCTCACGGGCCCTCAACAAGAGACCCAGTACTTC.

This clonotype has a count of ten or more. The V call is TRBV27, the J call TRBJ1-4, with 9 bases identical to TRBD1. V was clipped by 6 bases and J by 0 bases; unmatched bases: 2. Germline V gene data show CDR1 as MNHEY and CDR2 as SMNVEV (reference sequence). The CDR3 is 15 amino acids. The CDR3 region is CASSDRGATNEKLFF. In nucleotides, the CDR3 is TGTGCCAGCAGCGACAGGGGGGCAACTAATGAAAAACTGTTTTTT. The full variable domain, with the rest looked up from reference TRBV27 and TRBJ1-4, is EAQVTQNPRYLITVTGKKLTVTCSQNMNHEYMSWYRQDPGLGLRQIYYSMNVEVTDKGDVPEGYKVSRKEKRNFPLILESPSPNQTSLYFCASSDRGATNEKLFFGSGTQLSVL.

This chain joins TRBV19 and TRBJ2-5; 8 bases are shared with TRBD1. CDR3 size: 16 residues. The ends lost 5 bases at V and 6 bases at J; junction bases unmatched: 14. CDR1 and CDR2 (germline): LNHDA, SQIVND (reference sequence). The CDR3 spells CASSPHDRGSGKTQYF. Written as DNA, the CDR3 is TGTGCCAGTAGTCCTCACGACAGGGGCAGTGGTAAGACCCAGTACTTC.

This clonotype was seen only a few times. The chain employs TRBV15 and TRBJ1-2; 7 bases match TRBD1. V shed 4 bases and J 1 base; nucleotides not matched to a gene: 3. Germline-derived CDR1 and CDR2 are LNHNV and YYDKDF (reference sequence). This CDR3 region has 14 residues. CDR3 in amino acids: CATSTRQGNYGYTF. Written as DNA, the CDR3 is TGTGCCACCAGCACCAGACAGGGTAACTATGGCTACACCTTC.

The rearrangement links TRBV27 to TRBJ2-2; 8 nucleotides align to TRBD2. CDR3 length: 14 residues. The V and J ends lost 7 bases and 8 bases, in that order; junction bases with no gene match: 9. Germline V lookup: CDR1 MNHEY, CDR2 SMNVEV (reference sequence). CDR3 coding DNA: TGTGCCAGCATGCCAGCGGGAGAAAGGGGGGAGCTGTTTTTT. It encodes CASMPAGERGELFF.

This clonotype was seen at least ten times. The chain is built from TRBV10-3 and TRBJ2-1; possibly TRBD2 for D (6 bases). Germline V gene data show CDR1 as ENHRY and CDR2 as SYGVKD. The CDR3 consists of 11 residues. The ends were cut back, 7 bases at V and 7 bases at J, with 8 bases in the middle. CDR3 coding DNA: TGTGCCATCAAAGGAGGGAATGAGCAGTTCTTC. This encodes CAIKGGNEQFF.

The table lists this clonotype with many counts. The rearrangement uses TRBV11-2 and TRBJ1-6, with D unresolved. Trimming left V 0 bases short and J 16 bases short, with 19 bases between. The V gene's germline CDR1 is SGHAT and CDR2 FQNNGV. The CDR3 totals 15 residues. CDR3 residues: CASSLDLGSGRALHF. CDR3 in DNA: TGTGCCAGCAGCTTAGATCTCGGGTCCGGACGAGCACTCCACTTT.

The gene calls are TRBV6-2 or TRBV6-3 and TRBJ2-7; a possible D gene is TRBD1 (6 bases). Trimming shortened V by 2 bases and J by 5 bases, and 13 bases separated the two germline ends. Germline CDR1 and CDR2: MNHEY and SVGEGT. This CDR3 comprises 14 residues. The CDR3 DNA reads as TGTGCCAGCAGTTACACCGGGACAATAGACGAGCAGTACTTC. Amino acids: CASSYTGTIDEQYF.